The present TCR beta chain was sequenced within a study of blood T cell repertoires in COVID-19. Study information: From the United States, Italy and Spain came samples of acute and convalescent COVID-19.

The method was immunoSEQ multiplex PCR; TCRdb's version includes in-frame clones alone and lacks a portion of them. The sample gives about 130,000 clones, about 80% of which show up once; around 4.1% is in the top ten. Germline V gene lookup returns CDR1 SNHLY and CDR2 FYNNEI. The CDR3 runs to 12 residues. V was cut by 11 bases and J by 8 bases, with 18 bases left in between. The sequence came from a woman aged 45-59 years with acute or convalescent COVID-19. V is TRBV2 and J is TRBJ1-2; possibly TRBD1 for D (5 bases). The sequenced sample was peripheral blood. The CDR3 bases are TGTGCCGGGGAGGGGAAAAGGGACGGCTACACCTTC. Residues: CAGEGKRDGYTF.